The 9 T cell receptor beta chains given below trace back to one sample, sequenced in a study of blood T cells in healthy people across ages. Sample-barcoded 5' priming and a J-beta primer mix drove a second PCR of 7 to 11 cycles. TCRdb used MiXCR to reprocess the 5' RACE reads, holding one entry per CDR3 protein. The sample contains 1.5 million to 2 million distinct CDR3 sequences, 40% to 55% of which appear only once. Specimen: blood. The receptor source for this set is a middle-aged woman in good health.

The CDR3 sequence is CASSLTVSDTQYF. In DNA, the CDR3 is TGCGCCAGCAGCTTGACAGTATCCGATACGCAGTATTTT. V usage is TRBV5-1 and J usage is TRBJ2-3; D call uncertain. V was pared by 1 base and J by 6 bases, with 9 bases between. The CDR3 has 13 amino acids. Looked up from germline, CDR1 is SGHRS and CDR2 is YFSETQ.

The chain links TRBV12-3 or TRBV12-4 to TRBJ2-4, with D uncertain. The V end was cut by 3 bases, the J end by 0 bases, with 12 bases between. The CDR3 totals 16 residues. This chain's CDR3 is CASSLFSNIAKNIQYF. The CDR3 region has the DNA TGTGCCAGCAGTTTGTTCTCGAATATAGCCAAAAACATTCAGTACTTC.

The chain is built from TRBV5-1 and TRBJ2-7; D gene uncertain. Germline CDR1 and CDR2: SGHRS and YFSETQ. CDR3 length: 14 amino acids. V was clipped by 1 base and J by 0 bases, with 8 bases between them. CDR3 amino acids: CASSLIPTSYEQYF. DNA of the CDR3: TGCGCCAGCAGCTTGATTCCCACCTCCTACGAGCAGTACTTC.

The CDR3, as DNA: TGTGCCAGCAGCCCCAGCGGGGGGGCGTTAAATGAGCAGTTCTTC. This encodes CASSPSGGALNEQFF. The V gene is TRBV4-2, the J gene TRBJ2-1; 10 positions match TRBD2. The J segment lost 7 bases and the V segment lost 4 bases, leaving 7 bases of the junction unmatched. Germline V lookup: CDR1 LGHNA, CDR2 YNFKEQ. The CDR3 has 15 residues.

The rearrangement joins TRBV27 to TRBJ2-7, with 9 bases identical to TRBD2. The CDR3 has 14 amino acids. Looked up from germline, CDR1 is MNHEY and CDR2 is SMNVEV (reference sequence). J lost 2 bases, V lost 3 bases, and 2 bases had no gene match. Here the CDR3 reads CASSFAGGAYEQYF. The CDR3 nucleotides read TGTGCCAGCAGTTTTGCGGGGGGGGCCTACGAGCAGTACTTC.

V usage is TRBV29-1 and J usage is TRBJ2-5, with D perhaps being TRBD1 or TRBD2 (5 bases each). The CDR3 sequence is 13 residues long. Trimming stripped 7 bases from V and 2 bases from J, with 14 bases between. CDR1 is SQVTM, CDR2 ANQGSEA, per germline. This CDR3 reads CSGTGAGQETQYF. The CDR3 region has the DNA TGCAGCGGGACCGGGGCAGGTCAAGAGACCCAGTACTTC.

This chain links TRBV15 with TRBJ2-5, with D unclear. Germline V gene lookup returns CDR1 LNHNV and CDR2 YYDKDF (reference sequence). Trimming took 3 bases from V and 0 from J, leaving 11 bases between them. This CDR3 has 15 residues. The CDR3 loop reads CATSRSAEYQETQYF. The CDR3 DNA follows: TGTGCCACCAGCAGGTCTGCAGAGTACCAAGAGACCCAGTACTTC.

This clonotype was counted only a few times. The rearrangement uses TRBV28 and TRBJ2-5, with 8 bases matching TRBD1. V was pared by 5 bases and J by 5 bases, with 10 bases of the junction left unmatched. In germline, CDR1 is MDHEN, CDR2 SYDVKM. The CDR3 loop spans 15 amino acids. CDR3 DNA: TGTGCCAGCAGTCCAGCCCAGGGGGCTGGGGAGACCCAGTACTTC. Translating gives CASSPAQGAGETQYF.

This clonotype showed up just a few times. The CDR3 region has the DNA TGTGCCAGCAGGCCCTGGGACTACACAGATACGCAGTATTTT. This codes for CASRPWDYTDTQYF. The chain carries TRBV7-2 and TRBJ2-3; 7 bases match TRBD2. The length of the CDR3 is 14 residues. Germline V gives CDR1 SGHTA, CDR2 FQGNSA. Unmatched junction bases numbered 5, after V lost 6 bases and J lost 2 bases.